This T cell receptor beta chain derives from a study of blood T cell repertoires in COVID-19. This CDR3 has 16 residues. J was trimmed by 3 bases and V by 0 bases; bases with no gene match: 2. CDR1 is SGHAT and CDR2 is FQNNGV in the germline V gene. Only in-frame clones appear in the TCRdb table, and some are missing; sequencing was by immunoSEQ multiplex PCR. The sample includes 400,000 to 450,000 clones, more than 80% of them seen just once. V usage is TRBV11-2 and J usage is TRBJ1-6, with 7 nucleotides matching TRBD1. The TCR sequence derives from a man aged 30 to 39 who had recovered from COVID-19. What was sequenced was PBMCs or T cells enriched from blood (not recorded which). The CDR3: CASSLEGTVYNSPLHF. The CDR3 nucleotides are TGTGCCAGCAGCTTAGAAGGGACAGTCTATAATTCACCCCTCCACTTT.